These 4 T cell receptor beta chains were all obtained from the same sample, sequenced in a study of T cells after yellow fever vaccination. TCRdb reprocessed the 5' RACE reads with MiXCR, giving one entry per CDR3 protein. Here the sample spans about 340,000 distinct CDR3 sequences, approximately 4% being singletons. The specimen comprised PBMCs, sampled 5 days after the yellow fever booster vaccination. Source of these receptors: a man between 18 and 35 years old who received the YFV17D yellow fever vaccine.

This chain uses TRBV4-1 with TRBJ1-5; tentatively, D is TRBD1 (5 bases). Germline V gene lookup returns CDR1 MGHRA and CDR2 YSYEKL. Trimming shortened V by 3 bases and J by 2 bases, and 17 bases separated the two germline ends. The CDR3 contains 17 residues. The CDR3 loop reads CASSHLRDRAGNQPQHF. In DNA, the CDR3 is TGCGCCAGCAGCCATCTCCGGGACCGGGCGGGCAATCAGCCCCAGCATTTT.

This clonotype was counted only a few times. The chain recombines TRBV20-1 with TRBJ2-1; TRBD2 matches at 8 bases. The V segment lost 0 bases and the J segment 5 bases; nucleotides outside the gene matches: 6. Germline loops: CDR1 DFQATT, CDR2 SNEGSKA (reference sequence). This CDR3 has 15 residues. This CDR3 is CSARDLQRGNNEQFF. In DNA, the CDR3 is TGCAGTGCTAGAGATCTACAGCGGGGGAACAATGAGCAGTTCTTC.

DNA for the CDR3: TGTGCCAGCAGCCCCCTAGCGGGGGGGCTGAGGGGTGAGCAGTTCTTC. This translates into CASSPLAGGLRGEQFF. V is TRBV3-1 and J is TRBJ2-1; 12 bases are a match to TRBD2. The germline V gene has CDR1 LGHDT and CDR2 YNNKEL (reference sequence). V lost 4 bases, J lost 9 bases, and 10 bases stayed unmatched. CDR3 length equals 16 residues.

The rearrangement joins TRBV4-2 to TRBJ2-1; D unclear. The length of the CDR3 is 15 residues. Between the trimmed V and J ends, which lost 4 bases and 2 bases, there was a span of 12 bases. The V gene's germline CDR1 is LGHNA and CDR2 YNFKEQ. In nucleotides, the CDR3 is TGTGCCAGCAGCCCTAGGTTAAGCACCTACAATGAGCAGTTCTTC. It yields the protein CASSPRLSTYNEQFF.